Listed below are T cell receptor beta chains from one sample, sequenced in a study of cytomegalovirus exposure and HLA in healthy donors. Using immunoSEQ multiplex PCR, the repertoire was profiled, and TCRdb retains in-frame clones only, with some absent. The sample shows some 250,000 clones, nearly 90% of them seen only once. Material: PBMCs. The receptors here all came from a woman younger than 35 in good health and CMV-seronegative. CDR3s leave out the opening cysteine and the closing phenylalanine or tryptophan.

V gene: TRBV28
CDR3 protein: ASSFKGRSYEQY

V gene: TRBV6-5
CDR3 protein: ASTSQPGGFTEAF

V gene: TRBV11-2
CDR3 protein: ASSLVGGGGLETQY

V gene: TRBV6-5
CDR3 protein: ASSRGTQETQY

V gene: TRBV2
CDR3 protein: ASSESQGTIYEQY

V gene: TRBV4-1
CDR3 protein: ASSQDRQDGYT

V gene: TRBV13
CDR3 protein: ASSSSRGTEAF

V gene: TRBV9
CDR3 protein: ASSLLSGANVLT

V gene: TRBV18
CDR3 protein: ASSPTTGLATNTGELF

V gene: TRBV27
CDR3 protein: ASSLSGVGQPQH

V gene: TRBV5-1
CDR3 protein: ASSPGSISYNEQF

V gene: TRBV25-1
CDR3 protein: ASSDQVGRAGRGTEAF

V gene: TRBV7-6
CDR3 protein: ASSIRSGDPEQF

V gene: TRBV7-8
CDR3 protein: ASSFGAREQY

V gene: TRBV6-5
CDR3 protein: ASTINVEGSPLH

V gene: TRBV28
CDR3 protein: ASSSAGEAGELF

V gene: TRBV7-6
CDR3 protein: ASIPGEDRTIY

V gene: TRBV9
CDR3 protein: ASSVAGAPRIDYGYT

V gene: TRBV2
CDR3 protein: ASRGDQEDQF

V gene: TRBV11-2
CDR3 protein: ASSFRVAVSPNEKLF

V gene: TRBV9
CDR3 protein: ASSGTSGNQETQY

V gene: TRBV7-6
CDR3 protein: ASSLVLSGELF

V gene: TRBV28
CDR3 protein: ASSSGQGGYT

V gene: TRBV10-3
CDR3 protein: AISQGHIALATEAF

V gene: TRBV7-2
CDR3 protein: ASSERATSGYEQY

V gene: TRBV5-4
CDR3 protein: ASRKGDRLGNNSPLH

V gene: TRBV7-9
CDR3 protein: ASGLGLAGDTDTQY

V gene: TRBV28
CDR3 protein: ASSPRDRQETQY

V gene: TRBV11-2
CDR3 protein: ASSLGSGYGYT

V gene: TRBV6-1
CDR3 protein: ASGEQGAQEQY

V gene: TRBV6-5
CDR3 protein: ASSLRGDSGETQY

V gene: TRBV28
CDR3 protein: ASSSPQGTGLDTQY

V gene: TRBV6-5
CDR3 protein: ASSYSPSGGGETQY

V gene: TRBV27
CDR3 protein: ASSSPGTSGGAVVHF

V gene: TRBV21-1
CDR3 protein: ASSKVGGRISSVAWGPDTQY

V gene: TRBV7-9
CDR3 protein: ASSLTGFTGELF

V gene: TRBV29-1
CDR3 protein: SVRQGRSEAF

V gene: TRBV7-6
CDR3 protein: ASSLSSGGYLYNEQF

V gene: TRBV7-8
CDR3 protein: ASSLDSLNEQF

V gene: TRBV27
CDR3 protein: ASSPTMSSYNSPLH

V gene: TRBV7-9
CDR3 protein: ASSLGRGLDTQY

V gene: TRBV5-8
CDR3 protein: ASSHRDSTF

V gene: TRBV7-8
CDR3 protein: ASSLDAGGKPQH

V gene: TRBV6-1
CDR3 protein: ASSQATARHSNQPQH

V gene: TRBV19
CDR3 protein: ASSAGQGYNEQF

V gene: TRBV9
CDR3 protein: ASSGQGNTIY

V gene: TRBV18
CDR3 protein: ASSPDDRSGELF